This TCR beta chain was recorded in a study of blood T cell repertoires in COVID-19. In the case of this clone: Other DNA sequences in this specimen translate into the identical CDR3.

Trimming removed 3 bases at V and 3 bases at J, with 7 bases between. The V gene's germline CDR1 is KGHDR and CDR2 SFDVKD. This CDR3 spans 14 amino acids. Per the study methods: Amplification of reference gene primers provided the estimated nucleated cell counts. Sequenced by immunoSEQ multiplex PCR; TCRdb stores in-frame clones only, minus some. V, J and clone size derive from that table, while D and trimming were established from the DNA sequence. The table has around 130,000 clones, roughly 81% seen once. The chain is built from TRBV24-1 and TRBJ2-2; D unclear. This TCR was sampled from a human donor in a cohort sampled during active COVID-19. The sample comprised peripheral blood. The CDR3 sequence is CATSDADYTGELFF. CDR3 coding DNA: TGTGCCACCAGTGATGCCGACTACACCGGGGAGCTGTTTTTT.